The T cell receptor (beta chain) described here comes from a study of early T cells in non-severe SARS-CoV-2 infection. TCRdb itself ran the 5' RACE reads through MiXCR, one entry per CDR3 protein. The data contain fewer than 55,000 distinct CDR3 sequences, less than 9.5% of them singletons. Many counts were recorded for this clonotype. This CDR3 has 13 amino acids. Germline CDR1 is SGHTA and CDR2 is FQGNSA. Trimming shortened V by 4 bases and J by 4 bases, and 10 bases separated the two germline ends. The receptor was isolated from an adult who was a healthcare worker with PCR-confirmed SARS-CoV-2 infection or an uninfected control (not recorded which). V gene TRBV7-2 combines with J gene TRBJ1-2; D uncertain. Source material: whole blood. DNA of the CDR3: TGTGCCAGCAGCTCCGACGGAGGCTATGGCTACACCTTC. Protein sequence: CASSSDGGYGYTF.